Detailed here is one T cell receptor (beta chain). The antigen is not known. Cells that had been cultured for less than eleven days were the source of isolated CD4+ T cells. The CDR3 covers 14 residues. With 0 bases removed from V and 9 bases from J, the gap between germline ends came to 13 bases. Germline CDR1 SGHDT, CDR2 YYEEEE. This entry comes from a study of vaccination effects on CD4 cells after COVID-19. In the study overall: PBMC were cultured at roughly 2.2 million per well with about 10 IU/ml IL-2 and 7.5 to 10 ug/ml peptides.

TCRdb's table, derived via immunoSEQ multiplex PCR, lists solely in-frame clones and lacks some. The data contain tens of thousands of clones, about 67% of them singletons. Study-level results: Marked clonal contraction was seen late after vaccination (in both infection- and vaccine-induced clones).

Sequencing was performed on CD4+ T cells from PBMCs cultured without peptide, taken before COVID-19 vaccination. The receptor was derived from a human donor who received a COVID-19 vaccine. This chain uses TRBV5-6 with TRBJ2-1; D may be TRBD2 (5 bases). CDR3 sequence reads: CASSLVRLAGEQFF. CDR3 DNA sequence: TGTGCCAGCAGCTTGGTTCGGCTAGCAGGTGAGCAGTTCTTC.